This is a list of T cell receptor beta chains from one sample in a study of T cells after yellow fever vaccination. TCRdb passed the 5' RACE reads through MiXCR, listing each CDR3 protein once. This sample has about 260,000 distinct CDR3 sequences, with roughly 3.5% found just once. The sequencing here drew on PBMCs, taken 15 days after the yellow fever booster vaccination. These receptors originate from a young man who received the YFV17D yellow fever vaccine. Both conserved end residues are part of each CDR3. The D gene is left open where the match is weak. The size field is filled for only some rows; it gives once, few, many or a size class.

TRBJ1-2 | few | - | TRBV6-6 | TGTGCCAGCAGTTCCCTGAGAGATATTGGCTACACCTTC | CASSSLRDIGYTF
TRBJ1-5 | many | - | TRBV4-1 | TGCGCCAGCAGCCAACGGGACGGAAGATTAAATCAGCCCCAGCATTTT | CASSQRDGRLNQPQHF
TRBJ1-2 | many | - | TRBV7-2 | TGTGCCAGCAGTCCTGACATGAGCTATGGCTACACCTTC | CASSPDMSYGYTF
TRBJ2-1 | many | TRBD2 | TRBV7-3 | TGTGCCAGCAGCTTGTCCCCTAGCGGGGGGGAATGGGACAATGAGCAGTTCTTC | CASSLSPSGGEWDNEQFF
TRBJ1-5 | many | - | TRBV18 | TGTGCCAGCTCAAGCGAACATAGCAATCAGCCCCAGCATTTT | CASSSEHSNQPQHF
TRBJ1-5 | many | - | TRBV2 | TGTGCCAGCAGTGAAGAGAGGGTTCAGCCCCAGCATTTT | CASSEERVQPQHF
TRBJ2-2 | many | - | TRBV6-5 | TGTGCCAGCAGTTACGGGTCCGGGGGGGAGCTGTTTTTT | CASSYGSGGELFF
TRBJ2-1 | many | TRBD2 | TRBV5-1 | TGCGCCAGCAGGTCCCCGGGACTAGACAATGAGCAGTTCTTC | CASRSPGLDNEQFF
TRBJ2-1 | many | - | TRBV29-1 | TGCAGCGTACGGGGAGGGGGCGCACATTACAATGAGCAGTTCTTC | CSVRGGGAHYNEQFF
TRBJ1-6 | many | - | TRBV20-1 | TGCAGTGCTAACGAGGACCGGGATTCACCCCTCCACTTT | CSANEDRDSPLHF
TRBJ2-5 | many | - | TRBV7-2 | TGTGCCAGCAGCTTAGTGGACCGTGAGACCCAGTACTTC | CASSLVDRETQYF
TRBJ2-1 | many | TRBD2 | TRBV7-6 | TGTGCCAGCAGCTTTTTAGCGGGGGTACGCAATGAGCAGTTCTTC | CASSFLAGVRNEQFF
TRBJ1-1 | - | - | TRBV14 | TGTGCCAGCAGCACAATGGGACACACTGAAGCTTTCTTT | CASSTMGHTEAFF
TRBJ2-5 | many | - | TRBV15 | TGTGCCACCAGCAGAGTAGGGATCCCACGGGAGACCCAGTACTTC | CATSRVGIPRETQYF
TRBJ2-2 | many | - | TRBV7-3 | TGTGCCAGCAGCTTAATTCCGGGGGACGGCAGATTCACCGGGGAGCTGTTTTTT | CASSLIPGDGRFTGELFF
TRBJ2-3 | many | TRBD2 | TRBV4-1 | TGCGCCAGCAGCCAAAACCAGGCTAGCGGGGGGGCCGGAGATACGCAGTATTTT | CASSQNQASGGAGDTQYF